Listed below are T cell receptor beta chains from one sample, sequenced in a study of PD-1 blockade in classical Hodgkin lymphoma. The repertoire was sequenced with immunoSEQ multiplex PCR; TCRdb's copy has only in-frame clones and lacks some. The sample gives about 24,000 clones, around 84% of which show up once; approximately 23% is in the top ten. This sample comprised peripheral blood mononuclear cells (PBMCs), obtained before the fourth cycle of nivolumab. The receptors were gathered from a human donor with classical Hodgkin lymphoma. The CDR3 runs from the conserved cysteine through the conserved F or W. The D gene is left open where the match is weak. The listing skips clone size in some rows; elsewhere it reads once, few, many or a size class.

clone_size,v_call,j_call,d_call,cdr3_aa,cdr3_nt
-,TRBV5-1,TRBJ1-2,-,CASSPGVGGNYGYTF,TGCGCCAGCAGCCCCGGGGTGGGAGGAAACTATGGCTACACCTTC
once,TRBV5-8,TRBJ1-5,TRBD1,CASSRRQGGNQPQHF,TGTGCCAGCAGCAGGCGACAGGGGGGCAATCAGCCCCAGCATTTT
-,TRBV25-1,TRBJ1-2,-,CASSPMAGIVNGYTF,TGTGCCAGCAGCCCCATGGCAGGGATCGTCAACGGCTACACCTTC
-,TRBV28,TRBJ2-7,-,CASSPPSGQNSYEQYF,TGTGCCAGCAGTCCCCCGAGCGGGCAAAATTCCTACGAGCAGTACTTC
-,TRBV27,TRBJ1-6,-,CASSLRSEGLSSYNSPLHF,TGTGCCAGCAGTTTAAGGTCAGAGGGGCTTAGCTCCTATAATTCACCCCTCCACTTT
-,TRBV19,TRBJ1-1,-,CASSISGVVTEAFF,TGTGCCAGTAGTATATCGGGGGTTGTCACTGAAGCTTTCTTT
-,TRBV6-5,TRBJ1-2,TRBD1,CASSSTGGGYTF,TGTGCCAGCAGTTCAACAGGGGGCGGGTACACCTTC
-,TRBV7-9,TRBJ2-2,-,CASSLALAGGTGELFF,TGTGCCAGCAGCTTAGCATTAGCCGGTGGAACCGGGGAGCTGTTTTTT
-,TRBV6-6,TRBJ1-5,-,CASSVSNQPQHF,TGTGCCAGCAGTGTGAGCAATCAGCCCCAGCATTTT
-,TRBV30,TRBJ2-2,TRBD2,CARTGLAGSGELFF,TGTGCCAGAACAGGACTAGCGGGGTCCGGGGAGCTGTTTTTT
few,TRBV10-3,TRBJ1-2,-,CAISDPWGLYGYTF,TGTGCCATCAGTGACCCCTGGGGACTGTATGGCTACACCTTC